The clone carrying this TCR beta chain was seen a single time. Its antigen is not identified. These data originate in a study of shared clonotypes between healthy human individuals. The wider study: For every donor, three CD4 naive, three CD4 memory, two CD8 naive and one CD8 memory plates were used.

Selected positively for CCR7 and CD45RO-negative, naive CD8 cells excluded terminally differentiated effector memory CD45RA+ cells. The CDR3 has 14 amino acids. Germline CDR1 WNHNN, CDR2 SYGVQD (reference sequence). Trimming cost V 4 bases and J 3 bases, with 11 bases left between them. Replicate sorted-subset PCRs were loaded with 150 to 250 ng DNA, approximately 31,000 T cell genomes. Sequenced by immunoSEQ multiplex PCR; TCRdb stores in-frame clones only, minus some. The sample has millions of clones, about 94% seen once. Overall study results and limits: The sampled material consisted only of blood, and tissue repertoires are likely to differ. Relative to their counterparts shared across all four donors, non-shared clonotypes exhibited diminished generation probabilities.

The chain carries TRBV10-1 and TRBJ2-3, with a possible D match to TRBD1 (5 bases). The sequence came from a man in his late teens or twenties in good health. Material: naive CD8+ T cells sorted from blood. The CDR3 spells CASSAGHPTDTQYF. DNA of the CDR3: TGCGCCAGCAGTGCCGGACACCCTACAGATACGCAGTATTTT.